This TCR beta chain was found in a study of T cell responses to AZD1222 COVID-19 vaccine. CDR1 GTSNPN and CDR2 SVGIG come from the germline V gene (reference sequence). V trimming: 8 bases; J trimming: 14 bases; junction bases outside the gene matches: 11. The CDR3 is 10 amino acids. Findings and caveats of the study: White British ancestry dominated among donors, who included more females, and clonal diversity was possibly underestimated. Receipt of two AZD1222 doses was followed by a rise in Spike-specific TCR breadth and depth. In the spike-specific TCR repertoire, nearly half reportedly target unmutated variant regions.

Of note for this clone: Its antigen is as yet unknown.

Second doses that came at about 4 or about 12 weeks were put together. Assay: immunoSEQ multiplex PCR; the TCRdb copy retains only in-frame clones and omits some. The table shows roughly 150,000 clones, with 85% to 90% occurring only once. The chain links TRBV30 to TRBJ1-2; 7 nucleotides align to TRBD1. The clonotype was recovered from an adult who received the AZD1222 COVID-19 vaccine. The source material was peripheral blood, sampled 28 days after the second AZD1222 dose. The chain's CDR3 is CALGQVRATF. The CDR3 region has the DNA TGTGCCCTCGGACAGGTCCGCGCGACCTTC.